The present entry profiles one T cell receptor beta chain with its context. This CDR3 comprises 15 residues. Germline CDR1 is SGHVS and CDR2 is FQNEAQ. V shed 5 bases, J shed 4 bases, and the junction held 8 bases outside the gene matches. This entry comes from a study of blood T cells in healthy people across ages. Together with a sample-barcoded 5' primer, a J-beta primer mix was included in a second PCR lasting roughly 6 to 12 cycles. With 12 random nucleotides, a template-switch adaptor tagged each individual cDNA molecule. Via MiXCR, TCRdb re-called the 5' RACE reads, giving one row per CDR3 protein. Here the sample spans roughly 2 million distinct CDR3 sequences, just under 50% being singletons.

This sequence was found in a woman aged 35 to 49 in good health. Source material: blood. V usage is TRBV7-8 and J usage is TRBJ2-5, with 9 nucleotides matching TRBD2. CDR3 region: CASSGLAGTRETQYF. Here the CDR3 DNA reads TGTGCCAGCAGCGGGCTAGCGGGGACTAGAGAGACCCAGTACTTC.